A selection of T cell receptor beta chains follows, all from one sample in a study of sequential checkpoint blockade in melanoma. Using immunoSEQ multiplex PCR, the repertoire was profiled, and TCRdb retains in-frame clones only, with some absent. The table lists about 3,700 clones, 20% to 25% of them singletons, with about a sixth in the top ten. The sample consisted of tumor tissue (inferred from file names), taken from a patient given nivolumab and ipilimumab in sequence. The receptors originated from a human donor with melanoma. The CDR3 runs from the conserved cysteine through the conserved F or W. Rows give clone size only sometimes, using once, few, many, or a class for an expanded clone.

v_gene,abundance,CDR3aa
TRBV11-3,large,CASSLQRVLGDEQFF
TRBV18,.,CASSPRAGSDTQYF
TRBV27,few,CASSQDVTGNTEAFF
TRBV18,.,CASSPRPGSDTQYF
TRBV18,once,CASSPGQGAVEQYF
TRBV11-3,many,CASHRQGTGRNYGYTF
TRBV19,few,CASKWGRGNTEAFF
TRBV10-2,once,CASSESRVDTQYF
TRBV11-3,.,CASSPGTSGRTDTQYF
TRBV11-3,medium-sized,CASSLLPPDTDSYNEQFF
TRBV11-3,few,CASSLGRGTDTQYF
TRBV11-3,.,CASSSFTGWNSPLHF
TRBV11-3,many,CASSLDFGGRGDSPLHF
TRBV9,hyperexpanded,CASSRPGLNTEAFF
TRBV29-1,.,CSVAGLNGANVLTF
TRBV18,.,CASSRVLAGGESGENIQYF
TRBV23-1,.,CASLGRSSYEQYF
TRBV11-3,few,CASSLGTGDGLYSNQPQHF
TRBV5-1,.,CASSPGTSSLDTGELFF
TRBV11-3,medium-sized,CASSLGLAEPGEQYF
TRBV7-6,many,CASSLGGQLNTEAFF
TRBV11-3,many,CASSVHPMGRQGRETQYF
TRBV14,.,CASSQGGFEAFF
TRBV19,.,CASSIGRGQETQYF
TRBV23-1,few,CASSLGEIYGYTF
TRBV6-8,.,CASNKGGGNNQPQHF
TRBV11-3,many,CASSLGEGRDYGYTF
TRBV11-3,.,CASSLDGGDREGYTF
TRBV6-7,few,CASSYDTEAFF
TRBV11-3,.,CASSLRTVVSYEQYF
TRBV6-8,few,CASREGHGANHGYTF
TRBV6-8,.,CASRYRGLKYEQYF
TRBV11-3,few,CASSTWAGGFDGYTF
TRBV6-8,.,CASSYSLRPAGELFF
TRBV18,few,CASSPRRNTEAFF
TRBV6-8,many,CASSYDGGAQYF
TRBV11-3,.,CASSLGFGTGAEAFF
TRBV5-1,.,CASSLASGGTEAFF
TRBV19,.,CATGDRKSTDTQYF
TRBV11-3,.,CASSHAGQGVTQYF
TRBV5-1,.,CASRLGLAGGPTSTDTQYF
TRBV11-3,medium-sized,CASSLDLAGGPQHF
TRBV11-3,many,CASSPTAKQETQYF
TRBV14,.,CASSLRVGQGLMNTEAFF
TRBV29-1,.,CSVLSGANVLTF